A single sample gave rise to the 28 T cell receptor beta chains below, sequenced in a study of blood T cell repertoires in COVID-19. The assay was immunoSEQ multiplex PCR, and TCRdb's table has in-frame clones only and misses some. The sample lists approximately 270,000 clones; about 89% were seen once. The source material was peripheral blood. The source is a man aged 50 to 59 with acute or convalescent COVID-19.

This clone appeared a single time. The chain is built from TRBV5-4 and TRBJ2-2; no clear D gene. The CDR3 length is 14 residues. Germline V gene data show CDR1 as SGHNT and CDR2 as YYREEE (reference sequence). V dropped 5 bases and J dropped 2 bases, with 10 bases sitting between them. CDR3 nucleotides: TGTGCCAGCAGATTAACAGAAAACACCGGGGAGCTGTTTTTT. Its translation is CASRLTENTGELFF.

The chain employs TRBV6-5 and TRBJ1-4; tentative D call: TRBD1 (6 bases). Trimming removed 0 bases at V and 6 bases at J, with 14 bases between. Per germline, CDR1 MNHEY and CDR2 SVGAGI. The CDR3 loop spans 16 amino acids. The DNA of the CDR3 is TGTGCCAGCAGTTACTCGATGATTACAGGGTATGAAAAACTGTTTTTT. This sequence encodes CASSYSMITGYEKLFF.

The genes are TRBV5-6 and TRBJ2-7; 12 positions agree with TRBD2. Germline V CDR1 and CDR2: SGHDT, YYEEEE. The CDR3 extends over 16 amino acids. Trimming removed 3 bases from V and 3 bases from J; junction bases left unmatched: 7. DNA for the CDR3: TGTGCCAGCAGCTCCTACCTAGCGGGGGGGTACTACGAGCAGTACTTC. As protein: CASSSYLAGGYYEQYF.

The V gene is TRBV27, the J gene TRBJ1-5; TRBD1 might be the D (6 bases). CDR3 size: 14 residues. Trimming cost V 8 bases and J 7 bases, with 18 bases left between them. The germline gives CDR1 MNHEY, CDR2 SMNVEV (reference sequence). Written as DNA, the CDR3 is TGTGCCAGCGGGGTCTTCAGGGGAGAACAGCCCCAGCATTTT. The encoded protein is CASGVFRGEQPQHF.

Here the CDR3 DNA reads TGCGCCAGCAGCTTCCCGGACAATGAGCAGTTCTTC. Its translation: CASSFPDNEQFF. The genes are TRBV5-1 and TRBJ2-1, with D hard to call. From germline, CDR1 is SGHRS and CDR2 YFSETQ. Trimming stripped 2 bases from V and 5 bases from J, with 5 bases between. The CDR3 totals 12 residues.

The rearrangement links TRBV6-5 to TRBJ1-1, with 8 bases lining up with TRBD1. Germline loops: CDR1 MNHEY, CDR2 SVGAGI. Trimming took 0 bases from V and 4 from J; bases not matched to a gene: 1. The CDR3 runs 14 residues. This CDR3 is CASSYSTGVTEAFF. CDR3 DNA: TGTGCCAGCAGTTACTCGACAGGGGTCACTGAAGCTTTCTTT.

J is TRBJ2-3 and V is TRBV6-5; D is undetermined. CDR1 is MNHEY and CDR2 is SVGAGI in the germline V gene. The CDR3 has 13 amino acids. The V and J ends lost 8 bases and 5 bases respectively, with 14 bases between them. The CDR3 spells CASRKDNRDTQYF. CDR3 nucleotide sequence: TGTGCCAGCCGAAAAGACAACAGAGATACGCAGTATTTT.

The genes are TRBV30 and TRBJ1-2, with 11 bases fitting TRBD1. CDR1 and CDR2 (germline): GTSNPN, SVGIG (reference sequence). The CDR3 length is 15 residues. J gave up 4 bases and V 2 bases, and 6 bases lay outside the gene matches. The CDR3 coding sequence is TGTGCCTGGAGTCCCGGGACAGGGGGTTTCTATGGCTACACCTTC. Its protein is CAWSPGTGGFYGYTF. Drawing the rest from reference TRBV30 and TRBJ1-2, the complete variable domain is SQTIHQWPATLVQPVGSPLSLECTVEGTSNPNLYWYRQAAGRGLQLLFYSVGIGQISSEVPQNLSASRPQDRQFILSSKKLLLSDSGFYLCAWSPGTGGFYGYTFGSGTRLTVV.

The gene calls are TRBV7-8 and TRBJ2-5, with D hard to call. In germline, CDR1 is SGHVS, CDR2 FQNEAQ. Trimming took 0 bases from V and 4 from J, leaving 18 bases between them. CDR3 size: 17 residues. The CDR3 spells CASSLAVALPRGETQYF. CDR3 bases: TGTGCCAGCAGCTTAGCTGTCGCCCTACCCCGAGGAGAGACCCAGTACTTC.

V is TRBV9 and J is TRBJ1-1; 7 nucleotides line up with TRBD1. Trimming removed 3 bases from V and 1 base from J; junction bases left unmatched: 6. Germline V gene data show CDR1 as SGDLS and CDR2 as YYNGEE. CDR3 length: 15 amino acids. CDR3 DNA sequence: TGTGCCAGCAGCGCCGGGCGGACAGGGAACACTGAAGCTTTCTTT. This codes for CASSAGRTGNTEAFF. Filled out from reference TRBV9 and TRBJ1-1, the complete variable domain reads DSGVTQTPKHLITATGQRVTLRCSPRSGDLSVYWYQQSLDQGLQFLIQYYNGEERAKGNILERFSAQQFPDLHSELNLSSLELGDSALYFCASSAGRTGNTEAFFGQGTRLTVV.

The chain couples TRBV29-1 to TRBJ2-3; D perhaps matches TRBD1 (6 bases). Germline V lookup: CDR1 SQVTM, CDR2 ANQGSEA. The length of the CDR3 is 14 residues. V was cut by 8 bases and J by 5 bases, with 20 bases left in between. CDR3 sequence reads: CSQRSGASGDTQYF. The CDR3, as DNA: TGCAGCCAAAGGTCAGGGGCTAGTGGAGATACGCAGTATTTT.

This clone was observed a single time. This chain's CDR3 is CASSLATSGGANEQYF. The CDR3 bases are TGTGCCAGCAGCTTAGCAACTAGCGGGGGGGCGAACGAGCAGTACTTC. The rearrangement uses TRBV13 and TRBJ2-7; 13 nucleotides line up with TRBD2. Per germline, CDR1 PRHDT and CDR2 FYEKMQ (reference sequence). This CDR3 comprises 16 residues. With V trimmed by 1 base and J by 5 bases, 5 bases remained unmatched.

The rearrangement uses TRBV5-4 and TRBJ1-4, with D perhaps TRBD1 (5 bases). The germline gives CDR1 SGHNT, CDR2 YYREEE (reference sequence). V lost 3 bases and J lost 4, with 13 bases in between. This CDR3 region has 15 residues. CDR3 nucleotide sequence: TGTGCCAGCAGCTCCCCGACAGAAATTAATGAAAAACTGTTTTTT. The encoded protein is CASSSPTEINEKLFF.

This clone was seen a handful of times. The chain joins TRBV3-1 (or the pseudogene TRBV3-2) to TRBJ1-1, with D uncertain. CDR3 length equals 15 residues. CDR1 and CDR2 from the germline V gene are LGHDT and YNNKEL (reference sequence). The ends were cut back, 2 bases at V and 4 bases at J, with 14 bases in the middle. CDR3: CASSQSAVPTTEAFF. In nucleotides, the CDR3 is TGTGCCAGCAGCCAAAGCGCGGTGCCTACCACTGAAGCTTTCTTT.

The chain employs TRBV7-8 and TRBJ1-1; perhaps TRBD1 as D (5 bases). Trimming took 0 bases from V and 4 from J, leaving 12 bases between them. Germline-derived CDR1 and CDR2 are SGHVS and FQNEAQ. The CDR3 is made up of 15 amino acids. The CDR3 here is CASSLASDTFTEAFF. In DNA form, the CDR3 reads TGTGCCAGCAGCTTAGCGTCGGACACCTTCACTGAAGCTTTCTTT.

The V call is TRBV30, the J call TRBJ1-5; D possibly corresponds to TRBD1 (5 bases). Trimming took off 6 bases at V and 6 bases at J, with 15 bases between the two ends. The CDR3 loop spans 13 amino acids. CDR1 is GTSNPN and CDR2 is SVGIG in the germline V gene (reference sequence). CDR3: CACRDVGGQPQHF. CDR3 nucleotide sequence: TGTGCCTGCAGGGATGTGGGAGGTCAGCCCCAGCATTTT.

This rearrangement joins TRBV5-8 to TRBJ1-5, with D possibly TRBD1 on 5 matching bases. Germline CDR1 reads SGHTS; CDR2 reads YDEGEE. This CDR3 is 15 amino acids long. Deletions cut 4 bases from V and 1 base from J, with 12 bases between. The DNA of the CDR3 is TGTGCCAGCAGCCGAGGGGAGGAAAGCAATCAGCCCCAGCATTTT. Its protein is CASSRGEESNQPQHF.

The genes are TRBV7-8 and TRBJ1-4; D is uncertain. V lost 5 bases to trimming and J lost 8 bases, with 15 bases between them. CDR3 size: 14 residues. CDR1 and CDR2 from the germline V gene are SGHVS and FQNEAQ. In DNA form, the CDR3 reads TGTGCCAGCAGCGAATCCGCGGGAAGAGAAAAACTGTTTTTT. Protein product: CASSESAGREKLFF.

The CDR3 here is CAISEGQGGNTEAFF. The CDR3 DNA follows: TGTGCCATCAGTGAAGGACAGGGGGGTAACACTGAAGCTTTCTTT. The J gene is TRBJ1-1, the V gene TRBV10-3, with TRBD1 matching 10 bases. The V and J ends lost 3 bases and 2 bases, in that order; junction bases with no gene match: 3. Germline V gene lookup returns CDR1 ENHRY and CDR2 SYGVKD. This CDR3 is 15 amino acids long.

The count of this clone is one. V usage is TRBV18 and J usage is TRBJ2-7; TRBD1 is a possible D gene (5 bases). V shed 3 bases and J shed 6 bases, with 12 bases lying between them. The germline gives CDR1 KGHSH, CDR2 LQKENI. This CDR3 has 13 residues. The CDR3 nucleotides are TGTGCCAGCTCACCGGAAGGGGTGGGCGAGCAGTACTTC. Encoded protein: CASSPEGVGEQYF. The full variable domain, rest sourced from reference TRBV18 and TRBJ2-7, is NAGVMQNPRHLVRRRGQEARLRCSPMKGHSHVYWYRQLPEEGLKFMVYLQKENIIDESGMPKERFSAEFPKEGPSILRIQQVVRGDSAAYFCASSPEGVGEQYFGPGTRLTVT.

This rearrangement joins TRBV19 to TRBJ1-5; D unclear. This CDR3 has 13 residues. Trimming cost V 3 bases and J 5 bases, with 8 bases left between them. Germline-derived CDR1 and CDR2 are LNHDA and SQIVND (reference sequence). CDR3 in amino acids: CASSMIRDQPQHF. CDR3 nucleotide sequence: TGTGCCAGTAGTATGATTCGAGATCAGCCCCAGCATTTT.

The chain joins TRBV21-1 to TRBJ1-2. TRBV21-1 is recorded as a pseudogene. The CDR3 is 9 residues long. The CDR3 region has the DNA TGTGCCAGCGTCGGTGGCTACACCTTC. It specifies CASVGGYTF.

The sample holds one count of this clone. V and J are TRBV18 and TRBJ2-7; TRBD2 matches 8 bases. Germline V gene data show CDR1 as KGHSH and CDR2 as LQKENI. The CDR3 has 16 amino acids. The trim removed 0 bases at V and 7 bases at J, leaving 11 bases unmatched. CDR3 sequence reads: CASSPPGSGGVQEQYF. CDR3 bases: TGTGCCAGCTCACCACCGGGCAGCGGGGGAGTGCAGGAGCAGTACTTC.

The rearrangement uses TRBV7-2 and TRBJ2-7; possible D gene TRBD1, 5 bases. V lost 2 bases, J lost 3 bases, and 11 bases lay in between. The germline V gene encodes CDR1 SGHTA and CDR2 FQGNSA. The CDR3 sequence is 14 residues long. The CDR3 loop reads CASSLWSRDYEQYF. CDR3 coding DNA: TGTGCCAGCAGCTTATGGAGCAGGGACTACGAGCAGTACTTC.

V gene TRBV15 combines with J gene TRBJ2-1; no reliable D call. The germline V gene has CDR1 LNHNV and CDR2 YYDKDF (reference sequence). The germline V and J ends were trimmed by 4 bases and 7 bases, with 11 bases remaining between them. The CDR3 runs 13 residues. This chain's CDR3 is CATSNAGLNEQFF. The CDR3 coding sequence is TGTGCCACCAGCAATGCAGGTCTGAATGAGCAGTTCTTC.

The rearrangement joins TRBV9 to TRBJ2-5, with 7 bases aligning to TRBD2. J was trimmed by 2 bases and V by 1 base; bases with no gene match: 5. This CDR3 spans 15 amino acids. Germline V gene sequence: CDR1 SGDLS, CDR2 YYNGEE. This CDR3 is CASSVSGGGQETQYF. The CDR3 DNA is TGTGCCAGCAGCGTATCGGGAGGTGGGCAAGAGACCCAGTACTTC.

CDR3 amino acids: CASSTTGSGANVLTF. In nucleotides, the CDR3 is TGCGCCAGCAGCACGACAGGCTCTGGGGCCAACGTCCTGACTTTC. This rearrangement joins TRBV5-1 to TRBJ2-6; TRBD1 is a possible D gene (6 bases). Trimming cost V 4 bases and J 0 bases, with 8 bases left between them. CDR1 SGHRS and CDR2 YFSETQ come from the germline V gene. The CDR3 length is 15 residues.

CDR3 sequence: CASSWTAPSYNTGELFF. The CDR3 bases are TGTGCCAGCAGCTGGACAGCGCCCTCTTATAACACCGGGGAGCTGTTTTTT. The chain combines TRBV5-4 with TRBJ2-2; possibly TRBD1 for D (6 bases). V lost 3 bases to trimming and J lost 2 bases, with 17 bases between them. The CDR3 totals 17 residues. CDR1 is SGHNT, CDR2 YYREEE, per germline (reference sequence).